A single sample is the source of the 31 T cell receptor beta chains below, sequenced in a study of T cell clusters in autoimmune cytopenias. TRB was amplified from approximately 230 ng of peripheral blood genomic DNA per sample. TRB rearrangements were amplified by touch-down multiplex PCR with mixed TRB-A/B primers. From the multiplex PCR reads, TCRdb lists one entry per CDR3 protein and no DNA. The sample has approximately 12,000 distinct CDR3 sequences. The same sample was also used in a study of T cell repertoires in aging, cancer and after chemotherapy.

Source material: peripheral blood. The receptors stem from a human donor in good health.

This chain connects TRBV6-2 or TRBV6-3 to TRBJ2-7; TCRdb designates TRBD1, a call that cannot be tested without DNA. Germline CDR1 reads MNHEY; CDR2 reads SVGEGT. The CDR3 is made up of 13 amino acids. The CDR3 loop is CASSDRGGYEQYF.

The chain employs TRBV5-6 and TRBJ2-5. The V gene's germline CDR1 is SGHDT and CDR2 YYEEEE. This CDR3 has 12 residues. The CDR3 spells CASSLDQETQYF.

V and J are TRBV28 and TRBJ1-3. The germline V gene has CDR1 MDHEN and CDR2 SYDVKM. The CDR3 is made up of 13 amino acids. CDR3 protein: CASSSQDRHTIYF.

Judged by frequency, this clonotype is medium-sized. This sequence joins TRBV30 and TRBJ1-3; the TRBD1 assignment by TCRdb is unverifiable without DNA. The CDR3 consists of 17 residues. From germline, CDR1 is GTSNPN and CDR2 SVGIG (reference sequence). This CDR3 is CAWSRQGQGHSGNTIYF.

This clonotype is labeled medium-sized (0.01 to 0.1%) based on frequency. CDR3 in amino acids: CASSLGAANEQFF. The rearrangement joins TRBV11-2 to TRBJ2-1; TCRdb's D gene call, TRBD1, goes unchecked for lack of DNA. The CDR3 extends over 13 amino acids. Per germline, CDR1 SGHAT and CDR2 FQNNGV.

The chain recombines TRBV6-1 with TRBJ1-6; TCRdb gives TRBD1 as the D gene, but with no DNA this cannot be confirmed. The CDR3 covers 17 residues. CDR1 MNHNS and CDR2 SASEGT come from the germline V gene. The CDR3: CASSARGTGFINSPLHF.

This clonotype is deemed medium-sized (0.01 to 0.1%) by its frequency. This sequence joins TRBV12-3 or TRBV12-4 and TRBJ1-2; the TCRdb call, TRBD1, lacks DNA for checking. The CDR3 length is 13 residues. The CDR3 here is CASSLQGAYGYTF.

This clonotype is called medium-sized (0.01 to 0.1%) based on its frequency. The chain recombines TRBV7-2 with TRBJ1-4; lacking DNA, the TRBD1 call made by TCRdb goes unchecked. The CDR3 length is 13 residues. The germline V gene has CDR1 SGHTA and CDR2 FQGNSA. The CDR3 sequence is CASSGQGNEKLFF.

This clonotype is labeled medium-sized (0.01 to 0.1%) based on frequency. The chain joins TRBV27 to TRBJ1-2. The V gene's germline CDR1 is MNHEY and CDR2 SMNVEV (reference sequence). This CDR3 region has 13 residues. This chain's CDR3 is CASSLGGTYGYTF.

This rearrangement joins TRBV13 to TRBJ1-2; no DNA is available, so the TRBD1 call from TCRdb remains unchecked. This CDR3 has 14 residues. CDR1 is PRHDT and CDR2 is FYEKMQ in the germline V gene (reference sequence). The CDR3 here is CASSAMGENYGYTF. The variable domain in full, completed from reference TRBV13 and TRBJ1-2, reads AAGVIQSPRHLIKEKRETATLKCYPIPRHDTVYWYQQGPGQDPQFLISFYEKMQSDKGSIPDRFSAQQFSDYHSELNMSSLELGDSALYFCASSAMGENYGYTFGSGTRLTVV.

The chain employs TRBV6-5 and TRBJ2-7; absent DNA, TCRdb's TRBD1 call cannot be checked. The CDR3 spans 15 residues. Per the germline V gene, CDR1 is MNHEY and CDR2 is SVGAGI. The CDR3: CASSLGQRGSYEQYF.

This sequence joins TRBV6-5 and TRBJ1-1; absent DNA, TCRdb's TRBD1 call cannot be checked. Germline CDR1 MNHEY, CDR2 SVGAGI. The CDR3 sequence is 15 residues long. CDR3 residues: CASSSGQGLNTEAFF.

Measured by frequency, this clonotype is medium-sized. This chain connects TRBV6-4 to TRBJ2-3. This CDR3 has 13 residues. The V gene's germline CDR1 is MRHNA and CDR2 SNTAGT. CDR3 residues: CASSDSPHDTQYF.

The chain joins TRBV7-9 to TRBJ1-4; the TRBD1 assignment by TCRdb is unverifiable without DNA. Germline V gene lookup returns CDR1 SEHNR and CDR2 FQNEAQ (reference sequence). This CDR3 is built from 14 residues. The CDR3 sequence is CASSLAGPGEKLFF.

The V call is TRBV12-3 or TRBV12-4, the J call TRBJ2-7; absent DNA, TCRdb's TRBD1 call cannot be checked. This CDR3 has 13 residues. The CDR3 protein is CASTWGQGYEQYF.

The gene calls are TRBV28 and TRBJ1-1; the D call from TCRdb, TRBD1, cannot be confirmed without DNA. The CDR3 totals 14 residues. Looked up from germline, CDR1 is MDHEN and CDR2 is SYDVKM. This CDR3 is CASSPRFGTARAFF.

This clonotype counts as medium-sized (0.01 to 0.1%) by frequency. This chain joins TRBV6-4 and TRBJ2-1; TCRdb reports TRBD2, a call that lacks DNA to check it against. The CDR3 has 15 residues. Germline CDR1 is MRHNA and CDR2 is SNTAGT. CDR3 region: CASSVAGGHSNEQFF.

This chain links TRBV10-3 with TRBJ2-3; the TCRdb call, TRBD2, lacks DNA for checking. Germline V gene sequence: CDR1 ENHRY, CDR2 SYGVKD. This CDR3 comprises 15 residues. CDR3 sequence reads: CATSEGAEFTDTQYF.

CDR3: CASMGPNDRGNEKLFF. J is TRBJ1-4 and V is TRBV6-5; TCRdb lists TRBD1, though no DNA is available to test this call. The CDR3 consists of 16 residues. In germline, CDR1 is MNHEY, CDR2 SVGAGI.

This clonotype counts as medium-sized by frequency. This chain connects TRBV19 to TRBJ1-2. Germline CDR1 is LNHDA and CDR2 is SQIVND (reference sequence). The CDR3 runs 16 residues. The CDR3 loop reads CASSIDRNWYNYGYTF. Supplemented by reference TRBV19 and TRBJ1-2, the full variable domain reads DGGITQSPKYLFRKEGQNVTLSCEQNLNHDAMYWYRQDPGQGLRLIYYSQIVNDFQKGDIAEGYSVSREKKESFPLTVTSAQKNPTAFYLCASSIDRNWYNYGYTFGSGTRLTVV.

This sequence joins TRBV12-3 or TRBV12-4 and TRBJ1-4; TCRdb indicates TRBD1, and absent DNA this call remains unverified. The CDR3 consists of 15 residues. CDR3 amino acids: CASGITTGVNEKLFF.

The chain employs TRBV13 and TRBJ1-5. This CDR3 region has 16 residues. Germline loops: CDR1 PRHDT, CDR2 FYEKMQ (reference sequence). CDR3 sequence reads: CASSLGRSGGNQPQHF.

The chain employs TRBV7-9 and TRBJ2-2; the TCRdb call, TRBD1, lacks DNA for checking. Germline V lookup: CDR1 SEHNR, CDR2 FQNEAQ (reference sequence). This CDR3 comprises 15 residues. The CDR3 sequence is CASSLGTGRTGELFF.

This clonotype shows up as medium-sized by frequency. The chain recombines TRBV7-6 with TRBJ2-1; TCRdb picks TRBD1, but there is no DNA to check that call. Germline V gene data show CDR1 as SGHVS and CDR2 as FNYEAQ. The CDR3 totals 16 residues. The CDR3: CASSEQGAGSYNEQFF. The complete variable domain, with remaining parts taken from reference TRBV7-6 and TRBJ2-1, reads GAGVSQSPRYKVTKRGQDVALRCDPISGHVSLYWYRQALGQGPEFLTYFNYEAQQDKSGLPNDRFSAERPEGSISTLTIQRTEQRDSAMYRCASSEQGAGSYNEQFFGPGTRLTVL.

The chain couples TRBV7-9 to TRBJ2-5; lacking DNA, the TRBD2 call made by TCRdb goes unchecked. CDR3 length equals 14 residues. The germline gives CDR1 SEHNR, CDR2 FQNEAQ (reference sequence). CDR3 loop: CASSSGGDRETQYF.

The chain couples TRBV20-1 to TRBJ2-7. CDR1 DFQATT and CDR2 SNEGSKA come from the germline V gene (reference sequence). This CDR3 region has 14 residues. This CDR3 is CSARGGGSYHEQYF.

The V gene is TRBV28, the J gene TRBJ2-5; TCRdb reports TRBD1, a call that lacks DNA to check it against. CDR1 and CDR2 (germline): MDHEN, SYDVKM. The CDR3 consists of 16 residues. CDR3 region: CASSPAGTGYQETQYF.

Its frequency marks this clonotype as medium-sized. The CDR3 loop reads CASSARETGELFF. V gene TRBV7-2 combines with J gene TRBJ2-2; with no DNA, the TCRdb D assignment of TRBD1 cannot be verified. The CDR3 is made up of 13 amino acids. CDR1 and CDR2 from the germline V gene are SGHTA and FQGNSA.

The chain combines TRBV28 with TRBJ2-1; TCRdb picks TRBD2, but there is no DNA to check that call. CDR1 and CDR2 from the germline V gene are MDHEN and SYDVKM. The CDR3 has 15 residues. The CDR3 protein is CASQGRRSSYNEQFF.

J is TRBJ1-6 and V is TRBV28; TCRdb gives TRBD1 as the D gene, but with no DNA this cannot be confirmed. The CDR3 runs to 13 residues. Germline V gene lookup returns CDR1 MDHEN and CDR2 SYDVKM. The CDR3 here is CASSPPRGSPLHF.

According to its frequency, this clonotype is medium-sized (0.01 to 0.1%). The J gene is TRBJ2-7, the V gene TRBV5-6; TCRdb reports TRBD1, a call that lacks DNA to check it against. This CDR3 comprises 18 residues. Germline V gives CDR1 SGHDT, CDR2 YYEEEE. The CDR3 sequence is CASSLIRQGRLPSYEQYF. Using reference TRBV5-6 and TRBJ2-7 for the parts outside the CDR3, the full variable domain is DAGVTQSPTHLIKTRGQQVTLRCSPKSGHDTVSWYQQALGQGPQFIFQYYEEEERQRGNFPDRFSGHQFPNYSSELNVNALLLGDSALYLCASSLIRQGRLPSYEQYFGPGTRLTVT.